What follows describes a single T cell receptor (beta chain). Its matching antigen is unknown. This CDR3 has 15 residues. The ends were cut back, 2 bases at V and 7 bases at J, with 15 bases in the middle. Germline CDR1 and CDR2: SNHLY and FYNNEI. This record comes from a study of T cell responses to AZD1222 COVID-19 vaccine. Sequencing was performed with immunoSEQ multiplex PCR; in TCRdb, only in-frame clones are kept and a portion is missing. The table lists about 79,000 clones, around 81% of them singletons. Regarding the study as a whole: CD4 TCRs associated with vaccination spanned spike, dominating at 160-218 and 743-854. With two AZD1222 doses given, Spike-specific TCR breadth and depth both rose.

The chain links TRBV2 to TRBJ1-5; TRBD1 is a possible D gene (5 bases). The sequences come from peripheral blood, collected on day 0 of AZD1222 vaccination. The receptor's source is an adult in good health. The CDR3 DNA reads TGTGCCAGCAGTGAATTCGGGGCAGGGCAACAGCCCCAGCATTTT. Translating it yields CASSEFGAGQQPQHF.